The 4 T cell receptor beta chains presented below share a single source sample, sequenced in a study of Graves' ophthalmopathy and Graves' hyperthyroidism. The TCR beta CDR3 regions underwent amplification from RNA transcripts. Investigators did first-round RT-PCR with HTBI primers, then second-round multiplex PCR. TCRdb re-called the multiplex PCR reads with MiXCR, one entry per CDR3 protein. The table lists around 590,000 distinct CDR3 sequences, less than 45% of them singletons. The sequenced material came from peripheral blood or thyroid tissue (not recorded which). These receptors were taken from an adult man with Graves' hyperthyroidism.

For the CDR3, the DNA is TGCAGTGCTAGAGATGGGGGGGGACAGGGGTCTTTCTTT. It codes for CSARDGGGQGSFF. The rearrangement links TRBV20-1 to TRBJ1-1, with 10 bases identical to TRBD1. The CDR3 is 13 amino acids. Germline V gene sequence: CDR1 DFQATT, CDR2 SNEGSKA (reference sequence). After removal of 0 bases from V and 12 bases from J, the junction contained 7 bases not matched to a gene.

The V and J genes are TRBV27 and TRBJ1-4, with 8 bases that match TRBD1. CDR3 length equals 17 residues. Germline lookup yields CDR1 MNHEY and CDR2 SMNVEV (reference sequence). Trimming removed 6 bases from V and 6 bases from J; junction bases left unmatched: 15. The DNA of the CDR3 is TGTGCCAGCAGCTTGACGTTTGTAGGGACAGGCCATGAAAAACTGTTTTTT. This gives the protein CASSLTFVGTGHEKLFF.

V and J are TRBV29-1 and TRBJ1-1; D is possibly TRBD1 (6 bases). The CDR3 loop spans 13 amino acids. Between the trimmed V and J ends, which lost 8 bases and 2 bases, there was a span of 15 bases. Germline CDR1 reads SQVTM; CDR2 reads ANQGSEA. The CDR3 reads CSLDRTANTEAFF. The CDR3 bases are TGCAGCCTAGATCGGACAGCTAACACTGAAGCTTTCTTT. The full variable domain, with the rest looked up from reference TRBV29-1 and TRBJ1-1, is SAVISQKPSRDICQRGTSLTIQCQVDSQVTMMFWYRQQPGQSLTLIATANQGSEATYESGFVIDKFPISRPNLTFSTLTVSNMSPEDSSIYLCSLDRTANTEAFFGQGTRLTVV.

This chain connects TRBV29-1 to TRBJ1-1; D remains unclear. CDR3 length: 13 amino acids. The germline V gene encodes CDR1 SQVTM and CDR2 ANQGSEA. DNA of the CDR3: TGCAGACGGCTCCTCAGCGGGAACACTGAAGCTTTCTTT. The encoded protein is CRRLLSGNTEAFF. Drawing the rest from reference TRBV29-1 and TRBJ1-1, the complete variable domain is SAVISQKPSRDICQRGTSLTIQCQVDSQVTMMFWYRQQPGQSLTLIATANQGSEATYESGFVIDKFPISRPNLTFSTLTVSNMSPEDSSIYLCRRLLSGNTEAFFGQGTRLTVV.